The 10 T cell receptor beta chains below come from one sample, sequenced in a study of T cells after yellow fever vaccination (dated by TCRdb to the late 2010s). The library was built by means of 5' RACE. The listed sequencing device is Illumina HiSeq 2500. TCRdb trimmed the raw reads at Q25, called clones with MiXCR and kept productive beta chains. Under each unique CDR3 protein, matching rows form one entry showing the most common genes and DNA. Counted in this sample were fewer than 450,000 distinct CDR3 sequences; 8% to 9.5% of them appeared once. The top ten constitute about 16% of the sample. Interpreted using the paper, the treatment or condition label stands for: live attenuated yellow fever vaccine strain. Source: PBMCs, taken roughly seven weeks after the first yellow fever vaccination. These receptors originate from a man aged 18 to 35 who received the YFV17D yellow fever vaccine.

This clonotype has only a few counts. This sequence joins TRBV6-2 or TRBV6-3 and TRBJ2-3; 7 positions agree with TRBD2. The CDR3 spans 17 residues. Germline V lookup: CDR1 MNHEY, CDR2 SVGEGT. V lost 0 bases to trimming and J lost 4 bases; unmatched junction nucleotides: 10. CDR3: CASSYSNSLANADTQYF. CDR3 bases: TGTGCCAGCAGTTACTCCAATTCACTAGCGAACGCAGATACGCAGTATTTT.

This clonotype was seen only a few times. The chain carries TRBV7-9 and TRBJ1-1; D not certain. V was cut by 4 bases and J by 7 bases, with 13 bases left in between. CDR3 size: 13 residues. Germline V lookup: CDR1 SEHNR, CDR2 FQNEAQ (reference sequence). CDR3 region: CASSSYHGSEAFF. The DNA of the CDR3 is TGTGCCAGCAGCTCGTATCATGGCAGTGAAGCTTTCTTT.

This clonotype appeared a few times. The chain couples TRBV7-2 to TRBJ1-2; D is perhaps TRBD1 (5 bases). Trimming left V 5 bases short and J 1 base short, with 11 bases between. CDR1 SGHTA and CDR2 FQGNSA come from the germline V gene. This CDR3 contains 14 residues. DNA of the CDR3: TGTGCCAGCAGCCTTTACGACAGTAACTATGGCTACACCTTC. Translation gives CASSLYDSNYGYTF.

The chain carries TRBV5-1 and TRBJ1-1; 9 bases line up with TRBD1. CDR3 length: 14 amino acids. Germline lookup yields CDR1 SGHRS and CDR2 YFSETQ. V gave up 0 bases and J gave up 8 bases; unmatched junction bases: 5. CDR3 in DNA: TGCGCCAGCAGCTTGGGGGACAGGGTGGAAGAAGCTTTCTTT. Translating it yields CASSLGDRVEEAFF.

This clonotype was detected only a few times. Mismatch with germline at one junction end may stem from a read error. The V and J genes are TRBV4-2 and TRBJ1-6; 10 bases line up with TRBD1. The CDR3 has 17 amino acids. Germline V gene data show CDR1 as LGHNA and CDR2 as YNFKEQ. The CDR3: CASSQDQTGGYYSPLHF. The CDR3 DNA is TGTGCCAGCAGCCAAGATCAGACAGGGGGCTATTATTCACCCCTCCACTTT.

This clonotype was observed many times. The chain has TRBV28 and TRBJ2-7; 9 positions match TRBD1. CDR1 MDHEN and CDR2 SYDVKM come from the germline V gene. After removal of 4 bases from V and 6 bases from J, the junction contained 4 bases not matched to a gene. CDR3 length equals 13 residues. The CDR3 protein is CASSWTGDGEQYF. The CDR3 DNA follows: TGTGCCAGCAGTTGGACAGGGGATGGCGAGCAGTACTTC.

The sample holds a few counts of this clonotype. The V gene is TRBV7-2, the J gene TRBJ1-5, with TRBD1 matching 7 bases. The CDR3 contains 16 residues. The V gene end was trimmed by 5 bases and the J gene end by 0 bases; junction bases not matched to a gene: 7. The germline CDR1 and CDR2 sequences are SGHTA and FQGNSA. The CDR3, as DNA: TGTGCCAGCAGCCCCCGTTCAGGGGGTAGCAATCAGCCCCAGCATTTT. It yields the protein CASSPRSGGSNQPQHF.

This clonotype was seen a few times. The chain employs TRBV7-9 and TRBJ1-4; D is uncertain. This CDR3 region has 11 residues. Germline V gene data show CDR1 as SEHNR and CDR2 as FQNEAQ (reference sequence). Trimming pared 8 bases from V and 8 bases from J, leaving 9 bases between. In DNA form, the CDR3 reads TGTGCCAGCGCCACTGGCGAAAAACTGTTTTTT. Translation: CASATGEKLFF.

This rearrangement joins TRBV7-2 to TRBJ2-3, with TRBD2 as a possible D gene (6 bases). Trimming cost V 3 bases and J 4 bases, with 14 bases left between them. CDR3 length: 15 residues. Germline CDR1 SGHTA, CDR2 FQGNSA. CDR3 amino acids: CASSFQAGGADTQYF. The CDR3 DNA reads as TGTGCCAGCAGCTTTCAGGCGGGCGGGGCAGATACGCAGTATTTT.

Ten or more counts support this clonotype. In nucleotides, the CDR3 is TGTGCCAGCAGCCGGGACTACCAAGAGACCCAGTACTTC. Its translation is CASSRDYQETQYF. The gene calls are TRBV9 and TRBJ2-5; TRBD2 might be the D (6 bases). This CDR3 spans 13 amino acids. Germline CDR1 is SGDLS and CDR2 is YYNGEE. Trimming pared 4 bases from V and 0 bases from J, leaving 7 bases between.